This T cell receptor beta chain was recovered during a study of OX40 agonist ivuxolimab in advanced cancers. Worth noting for this clone: Its antigen is currently unknown.

Sequencing used immunoSEQ multiplex PCR; TCRdb keeps in-frame clones, though not all of them. The sample carries several thousand clones, roughly 90% recorded once. Study-wide findings and caveats: Patients with a partial response at 0.1-3.0 mg/kg had among the lowest clonal expansion. Researchers report that CD8+ T cells had, on average, more expanded clones than CD4+. Antigen specificity remained undetermined for the expanded peripheral T cells.

The sequence derives from an adult with an advanced solid tumor such as melanoma, head and neck, liver or kidney cancer. The source material was CD4+ or CD8+ T cells sorted from blood, sampled in a trial of the OX40 agonist ivuxolimab.

This chain's CDR3 is CASSWSLDLGPQHF. The DNA for the CDR3 is TGTGCCAGCAGTTGGTCTTTGGATCTGGGGCCCCAGCATTTT. This rearrangement joins TRBV27 to TRBJ1-5, with no clear D. Germline CDR1 and CDR2: MNHEY and SMNVEV (reference sequence). Trimming left V 4 bases short and J 9 bases short, with 16 bases between. The CDR3 spans 14 residues.